A single sample is the source of the 30 T cell receptor beta chains below, sequenced in a study of breast tumors, draining lymph nodes, adjacent tissues. Breast cancer patients provided tissue from their axillary draining lymph nodes. MiXCR, run by TCRdb on the multiplex PCR reads, gives a single entry per CDR3 protein. The profile shows around 140,000 distinct CDR3 sequences, approximately 29% of them singletons. The sequencing input was axillary lymph node tissue. These receptors were collected from a female donor with breast cancer. Some clones in this sample may be carry-over from other donors' samples.

The chain links TRBV4-1 to TRBJ1-5; tentatively, D is TRBD1 (5 bases). V dropped 1 base and J dropped 3 bases, with 13 bases sitting between them. CDR3 length equals 16 residues. The V gene's germline CDR1 is MGHRA and CDR2 YSYEKL. The CDR3 here is CASSQGIRDLNQPQHF. The DNA for the CDR3 is TGCGCCAGCAGCCAAGGGATCAGGGACCTCAATCAGCCCCAGCATTTT.

Turning to this clonotype: A read error may produce the germline difference seen at one junction end. This chain uses TRBV19 with TRBJ2-5; TRBD1 might be the D (6 bases). The CDR3 length is 13 residues. Germline V gene lookup returns CDR1 LNHDA and CDR2 SQIVND (reference sequence). The CDR3 nucleotides read TGTGCCTGTAGTGAACAGGGCGGCGAGACCCAGTACTTC. This translates into CACSEQGGETQYF.

This clonotype was detected ten times or more. This rearrangement joins TRBV5-6 to TRBJ2-5, with 8 bases matching TRBD1. The CDR3 is 15 residues long. Per the germline V gene, CDR1 is SGHDT and CDR2 is YYEEEE. Unmatched junction bases numbered 6, after V lost 1 base and J lost 4 bases. For the CDR3, the DNA is TGTGCCAGCAGCTTGTCCGGGACAGGAATAGAGACCCAGTACTTC. Amino acids: CASSLSGTGIETQYF.

This clonotype was observed at least ten times. V gene TRBV7-6 combines with J gene TRBJ1-5; D is perhaps TRBD1 (5 bases). In germline, CDR1 is SGHVS, CDR2 FNYEAQ. V lost 3 bases, J lost 6 bases, and 15 bases lay in between. The CDR3 has 15 residues. In nucleotides, the CDR3 is TGTGCCAGCAGCTTCTCCGGGGACCGGAGTCAGCCCCAGCATTTT. This encodes CASSFSGDRSQPQHF. Supplemented by reference TRBV7-6 and TRBJ1-5, the full variable domain reads GAGVSQSPRYKVTKRGQDVALRCDPISGHVSLYWYRQALGQGPEFLTYFNYEAQQDKSGLPNDRFSAERPEGSISTLTIQRTEQRDSAMYRCASSFSGDRSQPQHFGDGTRLSIL.

This clonotype was recorded many times. V and J are TRBV11-1 and TRBJ2-1, with TRBD1 as a possible D gene (5 bases). The CDR3 runs 12 residues. Germline V gene lookup returns CDR1 SGHAT and CDR2 FQDESV (reference sequence). Deletions cut 7 bases from V and 12 bases from J, with 16 bases between. The CDR3 nucleotides read TGTGCCAGCACCCACTCACAGGTCGGGCAGTTCTTC. Encoded protein: CASTHSQVGQFF.

This clonotype was observed once. The V gene is TRBV12-3 or TRBV12-4, the J gene TRBJ1-1; D uncertain. The CDR3 totals 14 residues. V lost 7 bases, J lost 6 bases, and 18 bases lay in between. CDR3 amino acids: CASTRTPAVPEAFF. Here the CDR3 DNA reads TGTGCCAGCACGAGGACTCCGGCAGTCCCTGAAGCTTTCTTT.

The chain is built from TRBV7-6 and TRBJ2-7; 10 nucleotides align to TRBD2. The length of the CDR3 is 15 residues. Germline CDR1 is SGHVS and CDR2 is FNYEAQ. Trimming cost V 5 bases and J 5 bases; bases outside gene matches: 9. Written as DNA, the CDR3 is TGTGCCAGCAGCCCCAGCGGGGGGGCAATGGACGAGCAGTACTTC. It encodes CASSPSGGAMDEQYF.

This clonotype has only a few counts. Being one base from a much bigger clone, this may be a read error. The chain combines TRBV3-1 with TRBJ1-2; D is undetermined. This CDR3 spans 14 amino acids. The V gene lost 1 base and the J gene lost 2 bases, with 8 bases spanning the gap. Germline-derived CDR1 and CDR2 are LGHDT and YNNKEL (reference sequence). CDR3 protein: CASSQGGGNYGYTF. As DNA, the CDR3 is TGTGCCAGCAGCCAAGGTGGCGGAAACTATGGCTACACCTTC.

In its sample, this clonotype was seen many times. The genes are TRBV5-1 and TRBJ2-7; 7 nucleotides agree with TRBD1. This CDR3 has 19 amino acids. Germline V CDR1 and CDR2: SGHRS, YFSETQ. V lost 0 bases, J lost 5 bases, and 20 bases stayed unmatched. CDR3 residues: CASSLGRTYRDSDFDEQYF. Written as DNA, the CDR3 is TGCGCCAGCAGCTTGGGAAGAACATACCGGGACAGCGACTTCGACGAGCAGTACTTC.

The rearrangement joins TRBV19 to TRBJ1-1; 7 nucleotides match TRBD1. The CDR3 runs to 12 residues. Germline trimming cut 7 bases from V and 5 bases from J; bases unmatched to any gene: 4. The germline gives CDR1 LNHDA, CDR2 SQIVND (reference sequence). As DNA, the CDR3 is TGTGCCAGTAAAGGGGGCGTAACTGAAGCTTTCTTT. Translated: CASKGGVTEAFF.

The chain employs TRBV25-1 and TRBJ2-1, with 7 bases fitting TRBD1. The V gene's germline CDR1 is MGHDK and CDR2 SYGVNS. The CDR3 length is 15 residues. The V segment lost 4 bases and the J segment 8 bases; nucleotides outside the gene matches: 11. CDR3 in amino acids: CASSAIGTVGYEQFF. The CDR3 coding sequence is TGTGCCAGCAGTGCAATCGGGACAGTGGGGTATGAGCAGTTCTTC.

V and J are TRBV20-1 and TRBJ2-6; D not resolved. The germline V gene encodes CDR1 DFQATT and CDR2 SNEGSKA (reference sequence). V shed 6 bases and J shed 3 bases, with 6 bases lying between them. This CDR3 contains 12 residues. CDR3 region: CSADHGANVLTF. CDR3 in DNA: TGCAGTGCCGACCATGGGGCCAACGTCCTGACTTTC.

This clonotype was recorded at least ten times. The J gene is TRBJ1-4, the V gene TRBV4-2, with D unresolved. There are 13 residues in the CDR3. Germline-derived CDR1 and CDR2 are LGHNA and YNFKEQ. Trimming removed 0 bases from V and 7 bases from J, with 6 bases in between. CDR3 DNA sequence: TGTGCCAGCAGCCAAGACAGGCCTGAAAAACTGTTTTTT. Its translation: CASSQDRPEKLFF.

Many counts were recorded for this clonotype. The genes are TRBV30 and TRBJ2-3; 10 bases are a match to TRBD1. The CDR3 spans 15 residues. V was pared by 5 bases and J by 1 base, with 6 bases of the junction left unmatched. CDR1 and CDR2 (germline): GTSNPN, SVGIG (reference sequence). The chain's CDR3 is CAWGGGTGGTDTQYF. CDR3 bases: TGTGCCTGGGGGGGCGGGACAGGGGGCACAGATACGCAGTATTTT. The whole variable domain, remainder taken from reference TRBV30 and TRBJ2-3, is SQTIHQWPATLVQPVGSPLSLECTVEGTSNPNLYWYRQAAGRGLQLLFYSVGIGQISSEVPQNLSASRPQDRQFILSSKKLLLSDSGFYLCAWGGGTGGTDTQYFGPGTRLTVL.

This clonotype was picked up a small number of times. It may be a read error: a sequence one base away is much more abundant. This sequence joins TRBV5-8 and TRBJ1-2; perhaps TRBD1 as D (5 bases). Germline lookup yields CDR1 SGHTS and CDR2 YDEGEE. Trimming left V 4 bases short and J 3 bases short, with 16 bases between. The CDR3 totals 15 residues. CDR3 region: CASSRREGGDYGYTF. Written as DNA, the CDR3 is TGTGCCAGCAGCCGCCGTGAGGGAGGGGACTATGGCTACACCTTC.

The J gene is TRBJ1-4, the V gene TRBV7-2, with D possibly TRBD1 on 5 matching bases. Germline V lookup: CDR1 SGHTA, CDR2 FQGNSA. This CDR3 is 14 amino acids long. V lost 6 bases to trimming and J lost 4 bases, with 12 bases between them. CDR3: CASRPGTVNEKLFF. CDR3 bases: TGTGCCAGCAGACCCGGGACGGTTAATGAAAAACTGTTTTTT.

This clonotype occurred many times. This rearrangement joins TRBV6-2 or TRBV6-3 to TRBJ2-1; 10 bases map to TRBD2. CDR1 and CDR2 from the germline V gene are MNHEY and SVGEGT. V was pared by 2 bases and J by 9 bases, with 7 bases of the junction left unmatched. The CDR3 has 15 amino acids. The CDR3 is CASSYPPLAGLEQFF. The CDR3 bases are TGTGCCAGCAGTTACCCCCCACTAGCGGGGCTTGAGCAGTTCTTC.

This clonotype was picked up one time. The chain employs TRBV20-1 and TRBJ1-2; 7 bases agree with TRBD1. Germline V lookup: CDR1 DFQATT, CDR2 SNEGSKA (reference sequence). V shed 1 base, J shed 7 bases, and the junction held 6 bases outside the gene matches. The CDR3 length is 13 residues. CDR3: CSARVGDRGGYTF. CDR3 nucleotide sequence: TGCAGTGCTAGAGTAGGGGACAGAGGTGGCTACACCTTC.

This clonotype was counted at least ten times. The rearrangement uses TRBV7-2 and TRBJ1-6, with D perhaps TRBD1 (5 bases). The V gene lost 6 bases and the J gene lost 9 bases, with 15 bases spanning the gap. Germline loops: CDR1 SGHTA, CDR2 FQGNSA. The CDR3 runs to 14 residues. The CDR3 DNA reads TGTGCCAGCAGGCACGGGGGGTCTAGTTCACCCCTCCACTTT. This sequence encodes CASRHGGSSSPLHF.

This clonotype showed up many times. V gene TRBV5-1 combines with J gene TRBJ2-1; 8 bases align to TRBD2. After removal of 3 bases from V and 0 bases from J, the junction contained 5 bases not matched to a gene. Germline lookup yields CDR1 SGHRS and CDR2 YFSETQ. CDR3 length: 16 amino acids. CDR3 in DNA: TGCGCCAGCAGCTCCGCCGGGACTAGCTCCTACAATGAGCAGTTCTTC. Amino acid sequence: CASSSAGTSSYNEQFF.

This clonotype was counted many times. The chain is built from TRBV7-8 and TRBJ2-1; 9 nucleotides align to TRBD1. This CDR3 comprises 16 residues. The J segment lost 4 bases and the V segment lost 7 bases, leaving 11 bases of the junction unmatched. Germline assignment: CDR1 SGHVS and CDR2 FQNEAQ. The CDR3 DNA reads as TGTGCCAGCACCCCCCGTACAGGACAGGGGTACAATGAGCAGTTCTTC. This translates into CASTPRTGQGYNEQFF.

In this sample, this clonotype turned up many times. V is TRBV2 and J is TRBJ1-3; D gene ambiguous. This CDR3 is 13 amino acids long. V lost 6 bases and J 0 bases, leaving 6 bases between the germline ends. Per germline, CDR1 SNHLY and CDR2 FYNNEI. CDR3 protein: CASRASSGNTIYF. CDR3 sequence (DNA): TGTGCCAGCAGGGCGTCCTCTGGAAACACCATATATTTT.

This clonotype was observed at least ten times. This chain connects TRBV20-1 to TRBJ2-5; no clear D gene. This CDR3 is built from 12 residues. V was cut by 0 bases and J by 5 bases, with 7 bases left in between. CDR1 is DFQATT and CDR2 is SNEGSKA in the germline V gene (reference sequence). The CDR3 loop is CSAREGEETQYF. CDR3 DNA: TGCAGTGCTAGAGAAGGCGAGGAGACCCAGTACTTC.

J is TRBJ1-1 and V is TRBV10-3; D might be TRBD1 (5 bases). The CDR3 spans 13 residues. Trimming cost V 7 bases and J 1 base, with 10 bases left between them. The germline V gene encodes CDR1 ENHRY and CDR2 SYGVKD. The CDR3 loop is CAIKIQENTEAFF. The CDR3 region has the DNA TGTGCCATCAAGATACAGGAGAACACTGAAGCTTTCTTT.

This clonotype has more than one count but fewer than ten. This chain uses TRBV2 with TRBJ2-7; 8 bases line up with TRBD2. V dropped 7 bases and J dropped 4; count of bases not matched to a gene: 6. The CDR3 runs to 13 residues. Germline-derived CDR1 and CDR2 are SNHLY and FYNNEI. This CDR3 is CASNGGVGYEQYF. In DNA form, the CDR3 reads TGTGCCAGCAACGGGGGGGTAGGATACGAGCAGTACTTC.

The rearrangement joins TRBV12-3 or TRBV12-4 to TRBJ1-1; D might be TRBD1 (6 bases). V shed 8 bases and J shed 5 bases, with 12 bases lying between them. This CDR3 region has 12 residues. The chain's CDR3 is CASRGPGTEAFF. In DNA, the CDR3 is TGTGCCAGCCGGGGGCCGGGGACTGAAGCTTTCTTT.

This clonotype was detected ten times or more. DNA for the CDR3: TGTGCCAGCAGCCAAGAAGGGACTCGGTCTCTCCATGGCTACACCTTC. Translating it yields CASSQEGTRSLHGYTF. V usage is TRBV14 and J usage is TRBJ1-2; a possible D gene is TRBD1 (5 bases). Germline V gives CDR1 SGHDN, CDR2 FVKESK. The CDR3 loop spans 16 amino acids. V lost 0 bases to trimming and J lost 6 bases, with 17 bases between them.

The rearrangement links TRBV12-3 or TRBV12-4 to TRBJ2-7; D possibly uses TRBD1 or TRBD2 (5 bases each). CDR3 length: 13 residues. V was shortened by 5 bases and J by 5 bases, with 13 bases between the two germline ends. CDR3 residues: CASSLGTTDEQYF. Written as DNA, the CDR3 is TGTGCCAGCAGTCTCGGGACCACCGACGAGCAGTACTTC.

V is TRBV20-1 and J is TRBJ2-3, with a possible D match to TRBD2 (6 bases). Per the germline V gene, CDR1 is DFQATT and CDR2 is SNEGSKA (reference sequence). V was clipped by 3 bases and J by 10 bases, with 11 bases between them. The CDR3 consists of 11 residues. The CDR3: CSASVGEAQYF. In nucleotides, the CDR3 is TGCAGTGCTAGTGTGGGGGAGGCGCAGTATTTT.

The chain is built from TRBV19 and TRBJ1-1; D unclear. V was cut by 7 bases and J by 5 bases, with 17 bases left in between. The CDR3 covers 14 residues. Germline CDR1 reads LNHDA; CDR2 reads SQIVND (reference sequence). The CDR3 DNA follows: TGTGCCAGTACCCCCGGAGGGAGGTGGACTGAAGCTTTCTTT. Its protein is CASTPGGRWTEAFF.